This T cell receptor beta chain came from a study of a mutant IDH1 vaccine in newly diagnosed glioma. The overall study: At weeks 1, 3, 5, 7, 11, 15, 19 and 23, patients received a vaccination, eight in all. Vaccination was launched 4-6 weeks after radiotherapy alone, or with temozolomide cycles. Study findings and constraints: With respect to changes in top peripheral T cell clonotypes, pseudoprogression seemed unrelated.

Sequencing used immunoSEQ multiplex PCR; TCRdb keeps in-frame clones, though not all of them. The sample yields fewer than 70,000 clones, about 87% seen once. This clone was counted a few times. The antigen is unknown. Time point: week 5, during vaccination. Every vaccination contained 300 ug of the mutant IDH1 20-mer peptide and was paired with topical imiquimod. Germline CDR1 reads ENHRY; CDR2 reads SYGVKD. Trimming at V came to 6 bases and at J to 6 bases, leaving 8 bases not matched to a gene. CDR3 length: 14 amino acids. The V and J genes are TRBV10-3 and TRBJ2-7; 10 bases align to TRBD1. The sample here was PBMCs, taken from a glioma patient whose treatment included an IDH1 peptide vaccine. This clonotype originated in a woman aged 40 to 55 with glioma. The CDR3 DNA reads as TGTGCCATCAGCAGGGGACAGGGGCTACTCGAGCAGTACTTC. Amino acid sequence: CAISRGQGLLEQYF.